The present T cell receptor beta chain was sequenced within a study of cytomegalovirus exposure and HLA in healthy donors. Study conclusions and caveats: Roughly even sequencing depth across donors was the assumption behind the presence/absence analyses. Analyzed later, most CMV-associated TCR beta chains appeared HLA-restricted. Previously analyzed data showed that most TCR beta V segments were productive at a frequency of about 90% or about 30%.

Note on this clone: Its target is unknown.

A multiplex PCR was run with 60 Vbeta primers and 13 Jbeta primers. This table comes from immunoSEQ multiplex PCR, and its TCRdb copy is limited to in-frame clones, with some not included. In the table there are more than 110,000 clones, around 82% of which are singletons. Donors in the study were healthy people who gave bone marrow. Per the germline V gene, CDR1 is PRHDT and CDR2 is FYEKMQ (reference sequence). V lost 2 bases and J lost 5; bases outside the gene matches: 6. This CDR3 has 15 residues. Sample: PBMCs. This rearrangement joins TRBV13 to TRBJ1-1; 9 positions agree with TRBD1. The receptor comes from a man between 50 and 59 years old in good health and CMV-seronegative. CDR3 nucleotide sequence: TGTGCCAGCAGCTTACTTGGGACAGGGATAACTGAAGCTTTCTTT. Protein sequence: CASSLLGTGITEAFF.